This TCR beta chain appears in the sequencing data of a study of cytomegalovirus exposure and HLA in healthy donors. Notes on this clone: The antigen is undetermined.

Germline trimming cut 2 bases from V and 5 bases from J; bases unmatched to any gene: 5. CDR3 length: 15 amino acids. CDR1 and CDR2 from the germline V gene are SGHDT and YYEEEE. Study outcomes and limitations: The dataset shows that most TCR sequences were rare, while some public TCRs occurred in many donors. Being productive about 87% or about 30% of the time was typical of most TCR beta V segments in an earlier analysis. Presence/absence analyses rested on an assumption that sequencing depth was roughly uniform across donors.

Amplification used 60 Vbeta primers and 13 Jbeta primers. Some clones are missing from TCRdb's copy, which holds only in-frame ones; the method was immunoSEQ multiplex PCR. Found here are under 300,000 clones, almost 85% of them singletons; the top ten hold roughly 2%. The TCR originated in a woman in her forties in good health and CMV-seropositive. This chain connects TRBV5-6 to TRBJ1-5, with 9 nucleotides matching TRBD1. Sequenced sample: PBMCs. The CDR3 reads CASSFGTGRDQPQHF. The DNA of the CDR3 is TGTGCCAGCAGCTTTGGGACAGGGAGGGATCAGCCCCAGCATTTT.